The 20 T cell receptor beta chains below come from one sample, sequenced in a study of blood T cell repertoires in COVID-19. The table came from immunoSEQ multiplex PCR; TCRdb's copy has only in-frame clones and leaves some out. The sample lists 150,000 or so clones; around 73% were seen once. The sequencing sample was made of PBMCs or T cells enriched from blood (not recorded which). The receptor set was obtained from a woman aged 50 to 60 who had recovered from COVID-19.

This clone was seen more than once but under ten times. The V gene is TRBV6-2 or TRBV6-3, the J gene TRBJ1-5; the D gene is possibly TRBD1 (6 bases). The CDR3 runs to 17 residues. The ends were cut back, 5 bases at V and 3 bases at J, with 20 bases in the middle. Germline loops: CDR1 MNHEY, CDR2 SVGEGT. CDR3 nucleotides: TGTGCCAGCAGTAACGGGGTCGGACAGACCACCAATCAGCCCCAGCATTTT. Translation: CASSNGVGQTTNQPQHF.

The chain uses TRBV12-1 and TRBJ2-1; the table's D call of TRBD1 was not tested on the DNA. TRBV12-1 has pseudogene status. The CDR3 consists of 18 residues. The CDR3 bases are TGTGCCAGCAGCTTCCGAGGACAGCTTCGCTGGGCCTACAATGAGCAGTTCTTC. Amino acid sequence: CASSFRGQLRWAYNEQFF.

The chain recombines TRBV19 with TRBJ1-1, with D unclear. Deletions cut 5 bases from V and 1 base from J, with 11 bases between. The CDR3 totals 14 residues. The germline CDR1 and CDR2 sequences are LNHDA and SQIVND (reference sequence). The CDR3 region has the DNA TGTGCCAGTAGTGCCGGACTAAGGAACACTGAAGCTTTCTTT. Translating it yields CASSAGLRNTEAFF.

V usage is TRBV10-3 and J usage is TRBJ1-6, with a tentative D call TRBD1 (6 bases). V was clipped by 2 bases and J by 7 bases, with 9 bases between them. Looked up from germline, CDR1 is ENHRY and CDR2 is SYGVKD. The CDR3 spans 14 residues. CDR3 sequence reads: CAISETGKNSPLHF. The CDR3 nucleotides are TGTGCCATCAGTGAGACAGGGAAGAATTCACCCCTCCACTTT.

The chain recombines TRBV2 with TRBJ2-7; unclear D gene. V gave up 7 bases and J gave up 0 bases, with 7 bases separating them. CDR1 is SNHLY, CDR2 FYNNEI, per germline. The CDR3 is 12 residues long. This CDR3 is CASTPGSYEQYF. The CDR3 coding sequence is TGTGCCAGCACCCCCGGCTCCTACGAGCAGTACTTC.

This chain uses TRBV6-5 with TRBJ1-2, with 7 nucleotides matching TRBD1. J lost 8 bases, V lost 7 bases, and 10 bases had no gene match. Germline values: CDR1 MNHEY, CDR2 SVGAGI. The CDR3 is 13 amino acids. The CDR3, as DNA: TGTGCCAGCAATAAGGGGGCTGCCATGGGCTACACCTTC. Amino acids: CASNKGAAMGYTF.

The chain is built from TRBV11-2 and TRBJ1-1; 9 bases are shared with TRBD1. CDR3 length equals 15 residues. V lost 4 bases to trimming and J lost 5 bases; unmatched junction nucleotides: 8. The germline gives CDR1 SGHAT, CDR2 FQNNGV. The CDR3 DNA follows: TGTGCCAGCAGCTCCCGGGACAGGGAAAGAACTGAAGCTTTCTTT. It specifies CASSSRDRERTEAFF.

This chain links TRBV5-1 with TRBJ2-2, with 11 bases identical to TRBD1. This CDR3 spans 15 amino acids. Germline V CDR1 and CDR2: SGHRS, YFSETQ. The V and J ends lost 4 bases and 5 bases, in that order; junction bases with no gene match: 4. The CDR3: CASSTGQGATGELFF. For the CDR3, the DNA is TGCGCCAGCAGCACCGGACAGGGGGCGACCGGGGAGCTGTTTTTT.

CDR3 loop: CASSVLGQGYTF. The CDR3 DNA sequence: TGTGCCAGCAGCGTATTGGGACAAGGCTACACCTTC. The genes are TRBV9 and TRBJ1-2; maybe TRBD1 (6 bases). The germline V gene encodes CDR1 SGDLS and CDR2 YYNGEE. The CDR3 sequence is 12 residues long. The germline V and J ends were trimmed by 1 base and 8 bases, with 9 bases remaining between them.

The chain combines TRBV28 with TRBJ2-2; 7 bases line up with TRBD1. The CDR3 covers 16 residues. CDR1 is MDHEN and CDR2 is SYDVKM in the germline V gene. J lost 0 bases, V lost 2 bases, and 3 bases had no gene match. The CDR3 coding sequence is TGTGCCAGCAGTTTAGGGACAGCAACGAACACCGGGGAGCTGTTTTTT. Protein product: CASSLGTATNTGELFF.

This chain connects TRBV30 to TRBJ1-1; 8 bases are a match to TRBD1. CDR1 is GTSNPN, CDR2 SVGIG, per germline (reference sequence). With 0 bases clipped from V and 1 base from J, the junction kept 4 bases outside the gene matches. The CDR3 runs to 15 residues. CDR3: CAWSVGQGRNTEAFF. The CDR3 coding sequence is TGTGCCTGGAGTGTAGGACAGGGACGGAACACTGAAGCTTTCTTT.

This chain links TRBV5-8 with TRBJ1-2, with TRBD1 identical over 7 bases. This CDR3 has 15 residues. Germline CDR1 SGHTS, CDR2 YDEGEE. The J segment lost 5 bases and the V segment lost 2 bases, leaving 9 bases of the junction unmatched. The CDR3 sequence: CASSFPTGADYGYTF. The DNA of the CDR3 is TGTGCCAGCAGCTTCCCAACAGGGGCGGATTATGGCTACACCTTC.

The rearrangement links TRBV6-5 to TRBJ1-3; D ambiguous. The CDR3 runs 15 residues. The V end was cut by 10 bases, the J end by 0 bases, with 16 bases between. CDR1 and CDR2 from the germline V gene are MNHEY and SVGAGI. The CDR3 DNA is TGTGCCACCATTAACCGCTACCTCTCTGGAAACACCATATATTTT. Protein: CATINRYLSGNTIYF.

This clone appeared once. J is TRBJ1-6 and V is TRBV19; D is perhaps TRBD1 (6 bases). CDR1 and CDR2 from the germline V gene are LNHDA and SQIVND (reference sequence). CDR3 length: 13 residues. V gave up 7 bases and J gave up 10 bases, with 14 bases separating them. CDR3 nucleotide sequence: TGTGCCAGTACCGGGACAATTGGCTCACCCCTCCACTTT. It codes for CASTGTIGSPLHF.

The gene calls are TRBV3-1 (or the pseudogene TRBV3-2) and TRBJ2-7, with 10 bases lining up with TRBD1. The ends lost 6 bases at V and 4 bases at J; junction bases unmatched: 9. Germline CDR1 LGHDT, CDR2 YNNKEL (reference sequence). The CDR3 loop spans 15 amino acids. The CDR3 region has the DNA TGTGCCAGCAGAGAGACAGGGGGCGAGCTGTACGAGCAGTACTTC. Translation: CASRETGGELYEQYF.

The chain joins TRBV7-3 to TRBJ1-2; 8 bases map to TRBD1. The CDR3 is 13 amino acids. Germline CDR1 and CDR2: SGHTA and FQGTGA. The V gene end was trimmed by 4 bases and the J gene end by 7 bases; junction bases not matched to a gene: 5. CDR3 residues: CASSSAGGIGYTF. The CDR3 DNA reads TGTGCCAGCAGCTCCGCAGGGGGCATTGGCTACACCTTC.

The rearrangement uses TRBV4-2 and TRBJ2-3; weak D call: TRBD2 (7 bases). This CDR3 spans 16 amino acids. In germline, CDR1 is LGHNA, CDR2 YNFKEQ. Trimming shortened V by 1 base and J by 1 base, and 12 bases separated the two germline ends. The CDR3 region has the DNA TGTGCCAGCAGCCAAGTGACGGGGGGCCGCACAGATACGCAGTATTTT. Translating gives CASSQVTGGRTDTQYF.

The chain is built from TRBV20-1 and TRBJ2-7, with TRBD1 matching 7 bases. The CDR3 is made up of 14 amino acids. The ends lost 3 bases at V and 1 base at J; junction bases unmatched: 6. Germline loops: CDR1 DFQATT, CDR2 SNEGSKA (reference sequence). The CDR3 DNA follows: TGCAGTGCTAGTGTTTCAGGGGGTTCCTACGAGCAGTACTTC. It yields the protein CSASVSGGSYEQYF.

The chain couples TRBV7-6 to TRBJ2-2; D remains ambiguous. The CDR3 spans 15 residues. Germline V CDR1 and CDR2: SGHVS, FNYEAQ. V was cut by 1 base and J by 1 base, with 7 bases left in between. CDR3 nucleotides: TGTGCCAGCAGCTTAGTCGGTGAGAACACCGGGGAGCTGTTTTTT. It is translated as CASSLVGENTGELFF.

The rearrangement joins TRBV7-9 to TRBJ2-1, with D possibly being TRBD1 (5 bases). The CDR3 extends over 14 amino acids. V lost 3 bases to trimming and J lost 4 bases, with 10 bases between them. CDR1 is SEHNR and CDR2 is FQNEAQ in the germline V gene (reference sequence). CDR3 loop: CASSFVDRYNEQFF. CDR3 coding DNA: TGTGCCAGCAGCTTCGTCGACAGATACAATGAGCAGTTCTTC.